This T cell receptor beta chain was recovered during a study of blood T cells in healthy people across ages. General study results and limits: Because donor CMV status was unknown, expanded clonotype changes were possibly confounded. Estimates based on one million T cells were treated as lower bounds. With unsorted PBMCs, a conclusive comparison of naive versus antigen-experienced cells was not possible. Per million T cells, TCR beta diversity dropped about linearly as age rose.

Primers used in a second PCR of about 6 to 11 cycles were a sample-barcoded 5' primer and a J-beta primer mix. TCRdb passed the 5' RACE reads through MiXCR, listing each CDR3 protein once. This table has around 710,000 distinct CDR3 sequences, roughly 43% appearing once. With respect to this clonotype: The antigen remains undetermined.

The receptor was derived from a woman in her sixties in good health. Sequenced input: blood.

In nucleotides, the CDR3 is TGTGCCAGCAGAGGACAATTCACCGGGGAGCTGTTTTTT. Encoded protein: CASRGQFTGELFF. The V call is TRBV2, the J call TRBJ2-2, with D possibly TRBD1 on 5 matching bases. CDR1 is SNHLY, CDR2 FYNNEI, per germline. CDR3 length: 13 residues. Deletions cut 6 bases from V and 4 bases from J, with 9 bases between. Combining the CDR3 with reference TRBV2 and TRBJ2-2 gives the whole variable domain EPEVTQTPSHQVTQMGQEVILRCVPISNHLYFYWYRQILGQKVEFLVSFYNNEISEKSEIFDDQFSVERPDGSNFTLKIRSTKLEDSAMYFCASRGQFTGELFFGEGSRLTVL.